This TCR beta chain was profiled in a study of OX40 agonist ivuxolimab in advanced cancers. In the study overall: It was permissible to have had prior anti-PD-1, anti-PD-L1 or anti-CTLA-4 therapy, and under 45% had some. Partial responses occurred in three patients (one hepatocellular carcinoma, two cutaneous melanoma).

Repertoires were generated with immunoSEQ multiplex PCR, while TCRdb's copy carries only in-frame clones and drops some. The data contain about 75,000 clones, about 88% of them seen just once; the ten biggest clones take up approximately 7.7%. This clone was counted between two and nine times. Sequenced here: CD4+ or CD8+ T cells sorted from blood, sampled in a trial of the OX40 agonist ivuxolimab. The clonotype originates from an adult with an advanced solid tumor such as melanoma, head and neck, liver or kidney cancer.

The CDR3 region has the DNA TGTGCCTGGAAACACGGGGCTTTGACTTTCTTT. Its protein is CAWKHGALTFF. The V gene is TRBV30, the J gene TRBJ1-1; TRBD1 might be the D (5 bases). The CDR3 runs 11 residues. V was shortened by 4 bases and J by 12 bases, with 15 bases between the two germline ends. The germline V gene has CDR1 GTSNPN and CDR2 SVGIG (reference sequence).